This record covers a single T cell receptor (beta chain). Its target is unknown. The sample is drawn from a study of cytomegalovirus exposure and HLA in healthy donors. Use of 60 Vbeta and 13 Jbeta primers characterized the PCR. The repertoire was sequenced with immunoSEQ multiplex PCR; TCRdb's copy has only in-frame clones and lacks some. This table holds 250,000 to 350,000 clones, 75% to 90% found once. General observations from the study: Rare TCR sequences predominated, though certain public TCRs were found in many donors. In vitro work confirmed that a few CMV-associated chains recognize CMV antigens. Among TCR beta chains, those listed as cytomegalovirus-associated numbered about 160. Accounts indicate the classifier identified cytomegalovirus status with strong specificity and sensitivity.

The CDR3 totals 13 residues. CDR1 is SGHAT and CDR2 is FQNNGV in the germline V gene. Trimming shortened V by 3 bases and J by 1 base, and 6 bases separated the two germline ends. This TCR was recovered from a man between 35 and 55 years old in good health and CMV-seropositive. Sample: PBMCs. The V and J genes are TRBV11-2 and TRBJ1-1; tentative D call: TRBD1 (5 bases). The CDR3 sequence is CASSLTENTEAFF. DNA of the CDR3: TGTGCCAGCAGCTTGACAGAGAACACTGAAGCTTTCTTT.